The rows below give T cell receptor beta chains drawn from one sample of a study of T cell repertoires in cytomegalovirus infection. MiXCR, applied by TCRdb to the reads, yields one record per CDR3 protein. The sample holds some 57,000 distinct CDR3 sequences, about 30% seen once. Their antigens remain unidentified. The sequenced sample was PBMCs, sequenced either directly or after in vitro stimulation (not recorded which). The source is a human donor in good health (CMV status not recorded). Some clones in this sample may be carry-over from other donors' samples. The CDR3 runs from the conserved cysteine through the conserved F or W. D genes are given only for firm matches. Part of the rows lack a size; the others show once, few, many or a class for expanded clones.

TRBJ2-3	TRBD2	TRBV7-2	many	TGTGCCAGCAGCTTAGCGCGGACTAGCGGGAGTTCAGATACGCAGTATTTT	CASSLARTSGSSDTQYF
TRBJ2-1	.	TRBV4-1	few	TGCGCCAGCAGCCCGGACGGGAATGAGCAGTTCTTC	CASSPDGNEQFF
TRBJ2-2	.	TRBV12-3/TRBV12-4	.	TGTGCCAGCCGCAGAGGCGGCGACGCCGGGGAGCTGTTTTTT	CASRRGGDAGELFF
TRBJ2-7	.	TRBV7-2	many	TGTGCCAGCAGCTTAACGGGGAGTAGGGCGTCCTACGAGCAGTACTTC	CASSLTGSRASYEQYF
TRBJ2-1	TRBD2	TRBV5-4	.	TGTGCCAGCAGCCACACTAGCGGAGCCCTGGTTGAGCAGTTCTTC	CASSHTSGALVEQFF
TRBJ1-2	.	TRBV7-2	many	TGTGCCAGCAGCTTTGCCCCCCTACGTTATGGCTACACCTTC	CASSFAPLRYGYTF
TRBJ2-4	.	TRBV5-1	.	TGCGCCAGCAGTCGGAGCGATGGAAACATTCAGTACTTC	CASSRSDGNIQYF
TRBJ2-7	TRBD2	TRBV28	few	TGTGCCAGCAGCCGTGGACTAGCGGTAGTCTACGAGCAGTACTTC	CASSRGLAVVYEQYF
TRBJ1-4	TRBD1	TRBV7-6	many	TGTGCCAGCAGCTTGGGACAGGCCTCCGTCTCGAATGAAAAACTGTTTTTT	CASSLGQASVSNEKLFF
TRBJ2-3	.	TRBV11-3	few	TGTGCCAGCAGCCCGGGACCTAGGGATACGCAGTATTTT	CASSPGPRDTQYF
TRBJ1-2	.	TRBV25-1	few	TGTGCCAGCAGTAGAAACGGGGCAGTCTGGGGCTACACCTTC	CASSRNGAVWGYTF
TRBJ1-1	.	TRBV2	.	TGTGCCAGCACGAGGTTGATGAACACTGAAGCTTCCTTT	CASTRLMNTEASF
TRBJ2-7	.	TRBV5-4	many	TGTGCCAGCAGCTTGGCCTGTCTAATCTACGAGCAGTACTTC	CASSLACLIYEQYF
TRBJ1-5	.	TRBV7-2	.	TGTGCCAGCAGCCCAGGGGCCGCGCGTGGGCCCCAGCATTTT	CASSPGAARGPQHF
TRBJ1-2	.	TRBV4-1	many	TGCGCCAGCAGCCAAGGGATAGAAAGGGTGCCCGCTGTGAGCTACACCTTC	CASSQGIERVPAVSYTF
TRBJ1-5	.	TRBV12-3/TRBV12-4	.	TGTGCCAGCAGTTTTCTCCCTGATCAGCCCCAGCATTTT	CASSFLPDQPQHF
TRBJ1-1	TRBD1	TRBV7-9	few	TGTGCCAGCAGCTTGACAGGGGAGAACACTGAAGCTTTCTTT	CASSLTGENTEAFF
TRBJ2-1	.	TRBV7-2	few	TGTGCCAGCAGCTTAGCGTTCGGGTCCTACAATGAGCAGTTCTTC	CASSLAFGSYNEQFF
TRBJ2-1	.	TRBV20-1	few	TGCAGTGCTATTCTGGCCTCCTACAATGAGCAGTTCTTC	CSAILASYNEQFF
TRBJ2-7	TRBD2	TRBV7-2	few	TGTGCCAGCAGCTGGACGAGCGGGAGGGCCCTCTACTACGAGCAGTACTTC	CASSWTSGRALYYEQYF
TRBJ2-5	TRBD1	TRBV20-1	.	TGCAGTGCTCAAGAAGAGGGACAGCAAGAGACCCAGTACTTC	CSAQEEGQQETQYF
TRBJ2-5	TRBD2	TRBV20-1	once	TGCAGTGCTAGAGGGGGAGCGGGAGAGGAGACCCAGTACTTC	CSARGGAGEETQYF